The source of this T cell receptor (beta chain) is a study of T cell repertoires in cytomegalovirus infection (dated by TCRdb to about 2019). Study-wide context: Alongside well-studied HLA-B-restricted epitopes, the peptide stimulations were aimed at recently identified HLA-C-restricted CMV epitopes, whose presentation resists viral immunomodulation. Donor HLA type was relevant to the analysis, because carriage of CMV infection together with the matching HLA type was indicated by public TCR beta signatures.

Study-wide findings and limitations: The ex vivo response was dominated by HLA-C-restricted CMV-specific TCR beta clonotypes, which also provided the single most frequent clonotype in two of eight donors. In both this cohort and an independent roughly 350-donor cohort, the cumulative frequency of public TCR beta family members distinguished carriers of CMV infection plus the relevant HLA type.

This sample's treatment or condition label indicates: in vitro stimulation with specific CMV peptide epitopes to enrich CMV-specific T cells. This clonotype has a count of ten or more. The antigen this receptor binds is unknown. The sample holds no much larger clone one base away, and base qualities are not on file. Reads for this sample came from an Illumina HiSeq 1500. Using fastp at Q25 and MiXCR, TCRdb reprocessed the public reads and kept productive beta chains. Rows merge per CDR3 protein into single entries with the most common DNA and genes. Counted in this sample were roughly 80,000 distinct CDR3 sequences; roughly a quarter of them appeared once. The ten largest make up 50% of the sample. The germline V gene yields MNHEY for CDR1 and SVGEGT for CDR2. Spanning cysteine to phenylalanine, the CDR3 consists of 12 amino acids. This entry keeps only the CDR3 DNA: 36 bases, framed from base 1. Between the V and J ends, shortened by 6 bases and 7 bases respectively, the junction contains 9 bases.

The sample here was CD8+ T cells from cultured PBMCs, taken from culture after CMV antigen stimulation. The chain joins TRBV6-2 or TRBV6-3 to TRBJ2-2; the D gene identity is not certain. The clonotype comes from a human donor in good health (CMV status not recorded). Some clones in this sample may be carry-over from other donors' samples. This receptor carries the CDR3 CASSPDGGELFF. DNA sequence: TGTGCCAGCAGCCCTGACGGCGGGGAGCTGTTTTTT.